Listed below are T cell receptor beta chains from one sample, sequenced in a study of control samples from healthy donors and cancer patients. The data were produced by immunoSEQ multiplex PCR, yet TCRdb's version contains in-frame clones alone and is incomplete. The sample lists around 30,000 clones, roughly 91% occurring once. The sequenced sample was PBMCs. The origin of the receptors is a man aged 45-65 years with lung cancer. Both conserved end residues are part of each CDR3.

v_call	cdr3_aa
TRBV18	CASSPPNRDSSGANVLTF
TRBV7-3	CASSHGGPPNYEQYF
TRBV7-6	CASSSDGTGLTEAFF
TRBV30	CAWSVGGSDYGYTF
TRBV28	CASSLYVRGTGELFF
TRBV25-1	CASSALGSANVLTF
TRBV6-5	CASSSDRGDYGYTF
TRBV6-2/TRBV6-3	CASRYPTSGGTTDTQYF
TRBV5-4	CASSLSGRFYNEQFF
TRBV5-1	CASSFGPVISGNTIYF
TRBV9	CASSVSVSGELFF
TRBV19	CASSTLPGRGYGYTF
TRBV5-1	CASSLLPHGQGNTGELFF
TRBV24-1	CATSGGGAQETQYF
TRBV7-3	CASSYLSGQGADQPQHF
TRBV5-1	CASSPAPGQGYEKLFF
TRBV24-1	CATSDFGTGGSHEQFF